The rows below give T cell receptor beta chains drawn from one sample of a study of spatial heterogeneity in lung cancer. TCRdb analysed the 5' RACE reads with MiXCR anew, one entry per CDR3 protein. The sample consists of 20,000 to 25,000 distinct CDR3 sequences, less than 6% of them appearing once. Material: PBMCs, obtained at surgery. The receptor source for this set is a male donor with early-stage non-small cell lung cancer. CDR3s include the opening cysteine and the closing phenylalanine or tryptophan. The order of the fields is D gene, J gene, V gene, clone size, CDR3 protein, CDR3 DNA. The D gene is left open where the match is weak. Only some rows state a clone size, as once, few, many or a class for expanded clones.

D: TRBD2; J: TRBJ2-3; V: TRBV3-1; size: .; CDR3: CASSQGLASDTDTQYF; DNA: TGTGCCAGCAGCCAAGGACTAGCAAGTGACACAGATACGCAGTATTTT
D: .; J: TRBJ1-2; V: TRBV19; size: few; CDR3: CASSLLPGREDYGYTF; DNA: TGTGCCAGTAGTCTCCTACCGGGACGAGAGGACTATGGCTACACCTTC
D: .; J: TRBJ2-5; V: TRBV7-9; size: .; CDR3: CASSLLRDGTQYF; DNA: TGTGCCAGCAGCTTGTTACGGGATGGGACCCAGTACTTC
D: .; J: TRBJ1-5; V: TRBV5-1; size: many; CDR3: CASSRGVGSNQPQHF; DNA: TGCGCCAGCAGCCGAGGGGTGGGTAGCAATCAGCCCCAGCATTTT
D: .; J: TRBJ1-4; V: TRBV4-2; size: many; CDR3: CASSQDRSAYGSPVF; DNA: TGTGCCAGCAGCCAAGATAGATCCGCATACGGCAGCCCGGTCTTT
D: TRBD1; J: TRBJ2-1; V: TRBV7-9; size: medium-sized; CDR3: CASSPPVETGIDNEQFF; DNA: TGTGCCAGCAGCCCCCCAGTAGAGACAGGGATCGACAATGAGCAGTTCTTC
D: TRBD1; J: TRBJ2-7; V: TRBV6-5; size: many; CDR3: CASARDRVYEQYF; DNA: TGTGCCAGTGCCCGGGACAGGGTCTACGAGCAGTACTTC
D: .; J: TRBJ2-7; V: TRBV6-2/TRBV6-3; size: few; CDR3: CASTQRSSSYEQYF; DNA: TGTGCCAGCACCCAACGGTCTAGTAGCTACGAGCAGTACTTC
D: TRBD1; J: TRBJ2-1; V: TRBV5-1; size: many; CDR3: CASSLQGAEYNEQFF; DNA: TGCGCCAGCAGCTTACAGGGGGCGGAATACAATGAGCAGTTCTTC
D: TRBD1; J: TRBJ2-2; V: TRBV20-1; size: many; CDR3: CSARRFGTEVTGELFF; DNA: TGCAGTGCTAGAAGGTTCGGGACAGAAGTAACCGGGGAGCTGTTTTTT
D: .; J: TRBJ2-7; V: TRBV7-2; size: many; CDR3: CASSYSGRYEQYF; DNA: TGTGCCAGCAGCTACTCAGGGAGGTACGAGCAGTACTTC
D: TRBD2; J: TRBJ2-2; V: TRBV12-3/TRBV12-4; size: many; CDR3: CASSLSSGKNTGELFF; DNA: TGTGCCAGCAGTTTGTCTAGCGGGAAGAACACCGGGGAGCTGTTTTTT
D: .; J: TRBJ2-1; V: TRBV12-3/TRBV12-4; size: .; CDR3: CASSPPGVLGNEQFF; DNA: TGTGCCAGCAGTCCTCCCGGGGTTTTGGGCAATGAGCAGTTCTTC
D: .; J: TRBJ1-6; V: TRBV30; size: many; CDR3: CAWSAGPSNSPLHF; DNA: TGTGCCTGGAGTGCGGGTCCTTCCAATTCACCCCTCCACTTT
D: TRBD1; J: TRBJ2-3; V: TRBV4-3; size: many; CDR3: CASQSGQGTDTQYF; DNA: TGCGCCAGCCAGTCGGGACAGGGGACAGATACGCAGTATTTT
D: TRBD2; J: TRBJ2-1; V: TRBV20-1; size: .; CDR3: CSAIAGTYNEQFF; DNA: TGCAGTGCTATAGCGGGGACCTACAATGAGCAGTTCTTC
D: .; J: TRBJ2-3; V: TRBV5-1; size: many; CDR3: CASSLTGSDTQYF; DNA: TGCGCCAGCAGCTTGACGGGGTCAGATACGCAGTATTTT
D: .; J: TRBJ2-7; V: TRBV5-1; size: many; CDR3: CASSLGYSYEQYF; DNA: TGCGCCAGCAGCTTGGGGTATTCCTACGAGCAGTACTTC
D: .; J: TRBJ1-2; V: TRBV5-4; size: many; CDR3: CASSRTESYGYTF; DNA: TGTGCCAGCAGCAGGACAGAAAGCTATGGCTACACCTTC
D: .; J: TRBJ1-1; V: TRBV6-1; size: many; CDR3: CASSPFGGNTEAFF; DNA: TGTGCCAGCAGCCCCTTTGGGGGAAACACTGAAGCTTTCTTT
D: TRBD2; J: TRBJ2-5; V: TRBV10-3; size: many; CDR3: CAIRRTSGVQETQYF; DNA: TGTGCCATCAGGAGGACTAGCGGCGTCCAAGAGACCCAGTACTTC
D: .; J: TRBJ1-1; V: TRBV20-1; size: medium-sized; CDR3: CSARRGAMNTEAFF; DNA: TGCAGTGCTAGAAGGGGGGCTATGAACACTGAAGCTTTCTTT
D: .; J: TRBJ1-1; V: TRBV7-9; size: many; CDR3: CASSFGGTLSLNTEAFF; DNA: TGTGCCAGCAGCTTTGGGGGAACCCTTTCCCTGAACACTGAAGCTTTCTTT
D: .; J: TRBJ1-2; V: TRBV5-1; size: few; CDR3: CASSPGQTNYGYTF; DNA: TGCGCCAGCAGCCCTGGACAGACTAACTATGGCTACACCTTC
D: TRBD1; J: TRBJ2-7; V: TRBV12-3/TRBV12-4; size: .; CDR3: CASRPNAGTGHYEQYF; DNA: TGTGCCAGCAGGCCGAATGCCGGGACAGGGCACTACGAGCAGTACTTC
D: .; J: TRBJ2-7; V: TRBV7-6; size: many; CDR3: CASSLGPQGTYEQYF; DNA: TGTGCCAGCAGCTTAGGACCCCAAGGGACCTACGAGCAGTACTTC
D: .; J: TRBJ2-3; V: TRBV10-3; size: many; CDR3: CAISPGLGTDTQYF; DNA: TGTGCCATCAGTCCTGGACTCGGCACAGATACGCAGTATTTT
D: .; J: TRBJ2-2; V: TRBV3-1; size: .; CDR3: CASSQGTGELFF; DNA: TGTGCCAGCAGCCAAGGTACCGGGGAGCTGTTTTTT
D: .; J: TRBJ2-1; V: TRBV27; size: .; CDR3: CATSPPAVVHNEQFF; DNA: TGTGCCACCTCCCCGCCAGCGGTGGTCCACAATGAGCAGTTCTTC
D: TRBD2; J: TRBJ2-7; V: TRBV18; size: few; CDR3: CASSRTSGSREQYF; DNA: TGTGCCAGCTCACGGACTAGCGGGAGTCGCGAGCAGTACTTC
D: TRBD2; J: TRBJ2-6; V: TRBV6-5; size: many; CDR3: CASSYLGLGRSGANVLTF; DNA: TGTGCCAGCAGTTACTTGGGACTAGGGCGCTCTGGGGCCAACGTCCTGACTTTC
D: .; J: TRBJ2-3; V: TRBV20-1; size: medium-sized; CDR3: CSARDDPVTQYF; DNA: TGCAGTGCTCGAGATGACCCTGTTACGCAGTATTTT
D: .; J: TRBJ2-3; V: TRBV14; size: few; CDR3: CASSPLRGGSRHTQYF; DNA: TGTGCCAGCAGCCCCCTGAGGGGGGGAAGTCGGCATACGCAGTATTTT
D: TRBD2; J: TRBJ2-1; V: TRBV7-2; size: many; CDR3: CASSSNGASGRGNEQFF; DNA: TGTGCCAGCAGCTCCAACGGGGCTAGCGGGAGGGGAAATGAGCAGTTCTTC
D: .; J: TRBJ2-5; V: TRBV10-3; size: many; CDR3: CAIGFQETQYF; DNA: TGTGCCATCGGCTTTCAAGAGACCCAGTACTTC
D: .; J: TRBJ1-2; V: TRBV5-1; size: few; CDR3: CASSFTARPYGYTF; DNA: TGCGCCAGCAGCTTCACAGCCAGACCTTATGGCTACACCTTC
D: .; J: TRBJ2-7; V: TRBV7-9; size: many; CDR3: CASSPPVGYEQYF; DNA: TGTGCCAGCAGCCCGCCAGTGGGCTACGAGCAGTACTTC
D: .; J: TRBJ1-5; V: TRBV11-2; size: many; CDR3: CASSLSPTQPQHF; DNA: TGTGCCAGCAGCTTATCGCCAACCCAGCCCCAGCATTTT
D: .; J: TRBJ2-1; V: TRBV20-1; size: few; CDR3: CSAWTVVDNEQFF; DNA: TGCAGTGCATGGACTGTGGTTGACAATGAGCAGTTCTTC
D: TRBD1; J: TRBJ2-7; V: TRBV6-5; size: many; CDR3: CASSLTPTGSFEQYF; DNA: TGTGCCAGCAGCCTGACCCCGACAGGGTCGTTCGAGCAGTACTTC
D: .; J: TRBJ1-5; V: TRBV12-3/TRBV12-4; size: many; CDR3: CASSRRGDQPQHF; DNA: TGTGCCAGCAGTAGGAGGGGGGATCAGCCCCAGCATTTT
D: .; J: TRBJ2-7; V: TRBV7-9; size: many; CDR3: CASSSPGIYEQYF; DNA: TGTGCCAGCAGCTCGCCAGGGATCTACGAGCAGTACTTC
D: TRBD2; J: TRBJ2-2; V: TRBV4-2; size: many; CDR3: CASTPERGRGIGELFF; DNA: TGTGCCAGCACCCCGGAGCGCGGGAGGGGAATCGGGGAGCTGTTTTTT
D: .; J: TRBJ2-7; V: TRBV6-1; size: medium-sized; CDR3: CASSDEGPTYEQYF; DNA: TGTGCCAGCAGTGACGAAGGACCGACATACGAGCAGTACTTC